Described below is a single T cell receptor beta chain sequence and its context. The data were obtained in a study of blood T cell repertoires in COVID-19. Study summary: The United States, Italy and Spain supplied acute and convalescent COVID-19 samples. T cells, B-cell-depleted T cells, or PBMCs provided the cDNA or gDNA that served as material.

V shed 4 bases, J shed 4 bases, and the junction held 8 bases outside the gene matches. CDR3 length: 17 amino acids. Germline lookup yields CDR1 SGDLS and CDR2 YYNGEE. As processed by the authors: Amplification from reference gene primers served as the basis for estimated nucleated cell counts. Clones were read by immunoSEQ multiplex PCR, and TCRdb kept only the in-frame ones, dropping some. V, J and clone size are taken as reported in that table, and D and trimming were inferred from the DNA itself. The sample comprises about 280,000 clones, around 86% of which are singletons, and approximately 9% rests with the top ten.

Material for sequencing was peripheral blood. The chain uses TRBV9 and TRBJ2-3; 14 bases map to TRBD2. The sequence derives from a man aged 35-49 years with active or convalescent COVID-19. The CDR3: CASSPPGLAGAADTQYF. CDR3 sequence (DNA): TGTGCCAGCAGCCCACCGGGACTAGCGGGGGCGGCAGATACGCAGTATTTT.